These 24 T cell receptor beta chains were sequenced from one sample in a study of blood T cells in healthy people across ages. The second PCR ran roughly 7 to 11 cycles with a sample-barcoded 5' primer and J-beta primers. TCRdb redid the calling of the 5' RACE reads with MiXCR, one entry per CDR3 protein. The sample consists of roughly 1.6 million distinct CDR3 sequences, around 36% of them appearing once. Material: blood. Receptors were obtained from a young woman in good health.

V is TRBV7-8 and J is TRBJ2-1, with D maybe TRBD2 (6 bases). V was pared by 4 bases and J by 4 bases, with 17 bases between. This CDR3 is 16 amino acids long. Germline V gives CDR1 SGHVS, CDR2 FQNEAQ. The CDR3 DNA reads TGTGCCAGCAGCTCCCCGGGGCGGGATAAGTACAATGAGCAGTTCTTC. It translates to CASSSPGRDKYNEQFF.

The V and J genes are TRBV29-1 and TRBJ1-1, with D tentatively TRBD1 (5 bases). CDR3 length: 14 residues. Germline V CDR1 and CDR2: SQVTM, ANQGSEA. V was pared by 6 bases and J by 4 bases, with 18 bases between. CDR3 DNA: TGCAGCGTGACCGGGACGGCAAGACTCACTGAAGCTTTCTTT. As protein: CSVTGTARLTEAFF.

The chain employs TRBV7-3 and TRBJ2-7; 9 nucleotides align to TRBD1. The CDR3 is 16 residues long. The junction had 10 bases not matched to a gene; V was cut back by 5 bases and J by 2 bases. CDR1 is SGHTA and CDR2 is FQGTGA in the germline V gene. As DNA, the CDR3 is TGTGCCAGCAGCCCCGGGTTGGGACAGGGAACCTACGAGCAGTACTTC. Amino acid sequence: CASSPGLGQGTYEQYF.

This sequence joins TRBV20-1 and TRBJ2-3; 7 nucleotides agree with TRBD1. CDR1 is DFQATT, CDR2 SNEGSKA, per germline (reference sequence). V gave up 4 bases and J gave up 2 bases; unmatched junction bases: 9. This CDR3 contains 15 residues. The CDR3 loop reads CSATLTGQNTDTQYF. CDR3 sequence (DNA): TGCAGTGCTACACTCACGGGACAGAACACAGATACGCAGTATTTT.

This rearrangement joins TRBV5-5 to TRBJ1-1; D gene uncertain. The CDR3 totals 14 residues. Trimming stripped 4 bases from V and 1 base from J, with 11 bases between. Germline loops: CDR1 SGHKS, CDR2 YYEKEE (reference sequence). In DNA form, the CDR3 reads TGTGCCAGCAGCCGAAATACTAAGAACACTGAAGCTTTCTTT. This codes for CASSRNTKNTEAFF.

The rearrangement links TRBV20-1 to TRBJ1-6, with D perhaps matching TRBD1 (5 bases). The germline gives CDR1 DFQATT, CDR2 SNEGSKA (reference sequence). The CDR3 consists of 13 residues. The V end was cut by 5 bases, the J end by 9 bases, with 14 bases between. The CDR3 DNA follows: TGCAGTGCTCCTGTAGTTAGGGGTTCACCCCTCCACTTT. It is translated as CSAPVVRGSPLHF.

The rearrangement uses TRBV11-1 and TRBJ2-3; TRBD1 might be the D (5 bases). This CDR3 is built from 14 residues. CDR1 SGHAT and CDR2 FQDESV come from the germline V gene (reference sequence). V shed 3 bases and J shed 1 base, with 8 bases lying between them. The CDR3 DNA is TGTGCCAGCAGCTTTTGGGGCCGCACAGATACGCAGTATTTT. Amino acid sequence: CASSFWGRTDTQYF.

The chain has TRBV10-3 and TRBJ1-2; TRBD1 agrees at 8 bases. V shed 2 bases, J shed 5 bases, and the junction held 7 bases outside the gene matches. The CDR3 consists of 15 residues. Per the germline V gene, CDR1 is ENHRY and CDR2 is SYGVKD. The CDR3 DNA reads as TGTGCCATCAGTGAGGAAGGCAGGGGGCAATATGGCTACACCTTC. Protein sequence: CAISEEGRGQYGYTF.

This clonotype turned up a few times. The CDR3 DNA reads as TGTGCCAGTGCAAGTTATTCCTACAATGAGCAGTTCTTC. As protein: CASASYSYNEQFF. The V gene is TRBV19, the J gene TRBJ2-1; D is unresolved. This CDR3 is 13 amino acids long. Trimming cost V 8 bases and J 1 base, with 9 bases left between them. Germline loops: CDR1 LNHDA, CDR2 SQIVND (reference sequence).

This clonotype was detected a few times. The chain joins TRBV7-6 to TRBJ2-7; D gene unclear. Between the trimmed V and J ends, which lost 6 bases and 3 bases, there was a span of 9 bases. This CDR3 is built from 12 residues. Germline lookup yields CDR1 SGHVS and CDR2 FNYEAQ. The CDR3 region is CASSHKGYEQYF. In nucleotides, the CDR3 is TGTGCCAGCAGTCACAAGGGCTACGAGCAGTACTTC.

Only a few counts were recorded for this clonotype. V is TRBV6-2 or TRBV6-3 and J is TRBJ1-5, with TRBD1 matching over 8 bases. CDR1 and CDR2 (germline): MNHEY, SVGEGT. The CDR3 is 14 amino acids. Trimming at V came to 5 bases and at J to 5 bases, leaving 5 bases not matched to a gene. CDR3 sequence: CASSRGQGDQPQHF. CDR3 nucleotide sequence: TGTGCCAGCAGTCGAGGACAGGGAGATCAGCCCCAGCATTTT.

The sample holds many counts of this clonotype. V gene TRBV7-7 combines with J gene TRBJ2-1; a weak D match, TRBD2 (5 bases). This CDR3 contains 15 residues. Trimming took off 1 base at V and 0 bases at J, with 7 bases between the two ends. Germline lookup yields CDR1 SSHAT and CDR2 FNYEAQ (reference sequence). Written as DNA, the CDR3 is TGTGCCAGCAGCTTAGGACGGGACTCCTACAATGAGCAGTTCTTC. Translating gives CASSLGRDSYNEQFF.

In this sample, this clonotype turned up a few times. This chain links TRBV3-1 with TRBJ2-7; possible D gene TRBD1, 5 bases. CDR1 is LGHDT and CDR2 is YNNKEL in the germline V gene (reference sequence). This CDR3 is built from 15 residues. Trimming pared 4 bases from V and 3 bases from J, leaving 16 bases between. CDR3 sequence (DNA): TGTGCCAGCAGCCCGAGCCTTGGACAATACTACGAGCAGTACTTC. It codes for CASSPSLGQYYEQYF.

This clonotype appeared a single time. V usage is TRBV7-9 and J usage is TRBJ2-7, with TRBD1 as a possible D gene (6 bases). The germline V gene has CDR1 SEHNR and CDR2 FQNEAQ (reference sequence). CDR3 size: 13 residues. Trimming shortened V by 3 bases and J by 6 bases, and 12 bases separated the two germline ends. CDR3 loop: CASSFLGTSEQYF. In nucleotides, the CDR3 is TGTGCCAGCAGCTTTCTCGGGACAAGCGAGCAGTACTTC.

This clonotype was seen a handful of times. In DNA form, the CDR3 reads TGTGCCAGCAGCTTAGGAGGCGGGAACGGAAAGACCCAGTACTTC. As protein: CASSLGGGNGKTQYF. This rearrangement joins TRBV13 to TRBJ2-5, with a possible D match to TRBD2 (6 bases). CDR1 is PRHDT, CDR2 FYEKMQ, per germline (reference sequence). Trimming took off 0 bases at V and 6 bases at J, with 14 bases between the two ends. The CDR3 contains 15 residues.

This clonotype occurred a few times. V usage is TRBV7-9 and J usage is TRBJ2-7, with 8 positions matching TRBD1. The CDR3 runs to 16 residues. Germline CDR1 SEHNR, CDR2 FQNEAQ (reference sequence). The V segment lost 6 bases and the J segment 3 bases; nucleotides outside the gene matches: 13. The CDR3 reads CASSYSGPGGNYEQYF. The CDR3 DNA follows: TGTGCCAGCAGTTATTCCGGGCCAGGGGGCAACTACGAGCAGTACTTC.

The chain is built from TRBV12-3 or TRBV12-4 and TRBJ1-2; TRBD1 matches at 7 bases. The CDR3 runs to 14 residues. The ends lost 3 bases at V and 11 bases at J; junction bases unmatched: 12. The CDR3: CASSFSWPGGVYTF. In DNA form, the CDR3 reads TGTGCCAGCAGTTTTTCCTGGCCAGGGGGGGTGTACACCTTC.

This chain joins TRBV3-1 and TRBJ2-5; TRBD2 aligns across 12 bases. The CDR3 loop spans 17 amino acids. V shed 4 bases, J shed 1 base, and the junction held 7 bases outside the gene matches. Germline V gene sequence: CDR1 LGHDT, CDR2 YNNKEL (reference sequence). The CDR3 DNA reads as TGTGCCAGCAGCCGTAAAAGACTAGCGGGGGCCCAAGAGACCCAGTACTTC. Its protein product is CASSRKRLAGAQETQYF.

The chain joins TRBV5-1 to TRBJ1-1; 8 bases fit TRBD1. The J segment lost 2 bases and the V segment lost 0 bases, leaving 6 bases of the junction unmatched. Per the germline V gene, CDR1 is SGHRS and CDR2 is YFSETQ. This CDR3 spans 16 amino acids. CDR3 in DNA: TGCGCCAGCAGCTTGGGCAGGGGGCATGGAAACACTGAAGCTTTCTTT. It translates to CASSLGRGHGNTEAFF.

This chain links TRBV4-1 with TRBJ2-1; 13 bases map to TRBD2. The J segment lost 6 bases and the V segment lost 4 bases, leaving 6 bases of the junction unmatched. The length of the CDR3 is 16 residues. Germline V CDR1 and CDR2: MGHRA, YSYEKL. The CDR3 DNA reads TGCGCCAGCAGCCCACTGGGACTAGCGGGGAGCAATGAGCAGTTCTTC. It encodes CASSPLGLAGSNEQFF.

This clonotype was observed many times. This sequence joins TRBV10-3 and TRBJ2-7; unclear D gene. The CDR3 spans 12 residues. Trimming removed 7 bases from V and 0 bases from J, with 7 bases in between. Per germline, CDR1 ENHRY and CDR2 SYGVKD. CDR3: CAIMASSYEQYF. The CDR3 DNA sequence: TGTGCCATCATGGCCAGCTCCTACGAGCAGTACTTC.

The rearrangement links TRBV2 to TRBJ2-3; D is possibly TRBD2 (5 bases). V shed 4 bases and J shed 2 bases, with 13 bases lying between them. Germline V gene lookup returns CDR1 SNHLY and CDR2 FYNNEI. The CDR3 contains 15 residues. CDR3 nucleotide sequence: TGTGCCAGCAGTGGGGCTAGCCGACTCACAGATACGCAGTATTTT. This translates into CASSGASRLTDTQYF.

This clonotype was picked up a small number of times. This chain links TRBV18 with TRBJ1-1; D may be TRBD1 (5 bases). CDR1 is KGHSH and CDR2 is LQKENI in the germline V gene. This CDR3 has 14 residues. Trimming left V 3 bases short and J 1 base short, with 9 bases between. The CDR3 here is CASSPDGGNTEAFF. The CDR3 DNA follows: TGTGCCAGCTCACCCGATGGGGGGAACACTGAAGCTTTCTTT.

The chain uses TRBV20-1 and TRBJ2-5, with 7 bases aligning to TRBD1. CDR3 length: 14 residues. With V trimmed by 4 bases and J by 11 bases, 16 bases remained unmatched. Germline V lookup: CDR1 DFQATT, CDR2 SNEGSKA (reference sequence). CDR3 sequence: CSAITGTELRSQYF. Written as DNA, the CDR3 is TGCAGTGCTATTACCGGGACAGAGCTACGATCGCAGTACTTC.